Reported below is one TCR beta chain. The data were obtained in a study of cytomegalovirus exposure and HLA in healthy donors. Only in-frame clones appear in the TCRdb table, and some are missing; sequencing was by immunoSEQ multiplex PCR. The sample has around 80,000 clones, approximately 95% seen once. The sample comprised PBMCs. This sequence originates from a young woman in good health and CMV-seronegative.

DNA of the CDR3: TGTGCCAGCAGCCCTACTGGACTAGCGGTCAATGAGCAGTTCTTC. It translates to CASSPTGLAVNEQFF. V gene TRBV7-2 combines with J gene TRBJ2-1; 10 bases match TRBD2. Germline V gene lookup returns CDR1 SGHTA and CDR2 FQGNSA. The CDR3 is 15 residues long. V was pared by 5 bases and J by 6 bases, with 7 bases of the junction left unmatched.